This entry lists 5 T cell receptor beta chains sequenced from one sample in a study of blood T cell repertoires in COVID-19. The repertoire was sequenced with immunoSEQ multiplex PCR; TCRdb's copy has only in-frame clones and lacks some. This sample yields roughly 250,000 clones, of which roughly 84% are seen a single time; approximately 2.2% belongs to the top ten. The sequencing input was peripheral blood. These receptors were taken from a woman between 40 and 50 years old who had recovered from COVID-19.

The chain links TRBV6-2 or TRBV6-3 to TRBJ2-7; 7 nucleotides agree with TRBD1. With V trimmed by 2 bases and J by 2 bases, 9 bases remained unmatched. CDR1 MNHEY and CDR2 SVGEGT come from the germline V gene. This CDR3 region has 16 residues. As DNA, the CDR3 is TGTGCCAGCAGTTACCCCGAGACAGGGTTGCCCTACGAGCAGTACTTC. It yields the protein CASSYPETGLPYEQYF.

CDR3 region: CASSEARTGATGELFF. The CDR3 DNA reads TGTGCCAGCAGTGAAGCTCGGACAGGGGCCACCGGGGAGCTGTTTTTT. The rearrangement uses TRBV6-1 and TRBJ2-2, with 9 bases aligning to TRBD1. The CDR3 covers 16 residues. Per germline, CDR1 MNHNS and CDR2 SASEGT. Trimming took 0 bases from V and 4 from J; bases not matched to a gene: 3.

The V and J genes are TRBV19 and TRBJ1-2; D unclear. The CDR3 extends over 13 amino acids. Germline V CDR1 and CDR2: LNHDA, SQIVND (reference sequence). V was trimmed by 4 bases and J by 5 bases, leaving 11 bases between them. CDR3 residues: CASSNLGRYGYTF. The CDR3, as DNA: TGTGCCAGTAGTAACCTTGGGCGTTATGGCTACACCTTC.

Turning to this clone: In the same sample, other DNA sequences code for this CDR3. The rearrangement uses TRBV28 and TRBJ1-5; D call uncertain. Trimming cost V 3 bases and J 0 bases, with 9 bases left between them. CDR1 and CDR2 (germline): MDHEN, SYDVKM. This CDR3 region has 15 residues. In DNA form, the CDR3 reads TGTGCCAGCAGTTTGGGAGGGATTAGCAATCAGCCCCAGCATTTT. This encodes CASSLGGISNQPQHF.

The genes are TRBV27 and TRBJ2-7; 10 bases agree with TRBD2. The CDR3 contains 12 residues. J lost 6 bases, V lost 5 bases, and 1 base had no gene match. Germline V gene sequence: CDR1 MNHEY, CDR2 SMNVEV (reference sequence). CDR3 in amino acids: CASSRLAGEQYF. The CDR3 DNA is TGTGCCAGCAGTCGACTAGCGGGCGAGCAGTACTTC.